Shown below are 32 T cell receptor beta chains from a single sample sequenced in a study of T cells in Graves' hyperthyroidism and ophthalmopathy. Authors of the study amplified TCR beta CDR3 regions from RNA transcripts. Using the HTBI primer set, a first-round RT-PCR was run on the TCR CDR3. Each CDR3 protein is one row after TCRdb ran MiXCR on the multiplex PCR reads. Of about half a million distinct CDR3 sequences listed, just under 20% are singletons. The sequencing input was blood. The receptor source for this set is a man aged 35 to 55 with Graves' ophthalmopathy.

This clonotype has just a few counts. V is TRBV20-1 and J is TRBJ1-5; D not resolved. V lost 3 bases to trimming and J lost 3 bases, with 12 bases between them. Germline values: CDR1 DFQATT, CDR2 SNEGSKA (reference sequence). The CDR3 is 14 amino acids. CDR3 in amino acids: CSASSRLDNQPQHF. The CDR3 coding sequence is TGCAGTGCTAGCTCAAGGTTAGACAATCAGCCCCAGCATTTT.

This clonotype was seen a handful of times. CDR3 loop: CASSVEQNREQYF. The CDR3 coding sequence is TGTGCCAGCAGCGTAGAACAGAATCGCGAGCAGTACTTC. J is TRBJ2-7 and V is TRBV9, with unresolved D. V was pared by 0 bases and J by 6 bases, with 10 bases between. CDR1 is SGDLS and CDR2 is YYNGEE in the germline V gene. The CDR3 is 13 residues long.

This chain links TRBV12-5 with TRBJ2-3, with unresolved D. This CDR3 contains 13 residues. V lost 5 bases and J 0 bases, leaving 6 bases between the germline ends. Germline CDR1 is LGHNT and CDR2 is FRNRAP. The CDR3: CASGPSSTDTQYF. Here the CDR3 DNA reads TGTGCTAGTGGTCCTTCTAGCACAGATACGCAGTATTTT.

This clonotype has at least ten counts. The rearrangement links TRBV20-1 to TRBJ2-1; D assignment may be TRBD1 or TRBD2 (5 bases each). Germline CDR1 is DFQATT and CDR2 is SNEGSKA (reference sequence). The CDR3 runs 15 residues. Trimming left V 6 bases short and J 3 bases short, with 18 bases between. The CDR3 region has the DNA TGCAGTGCGATCCGCCGGGACGGCGACTACAATGAGCAGTTCTTC. It specifies CSAIRRDGDYNEQFF.

This clonotype was detected a few times. The rearrangement uses TRBV28 and TRBJ2-7; 8 nucleotides line up with TRBD1. CDR3 length equals 14 residues. The V gene's germline CDR1 is MDHEN and CDR2 SYDVKM. V gave up 9 bases and J gave up 7 bases; unmatched junction bases: 14. CDR3 protein: CASTKGQALYEQYF. For the CDR3, the DNA is TGTGCCAGTACTAAGGGACAGGCGCTCTATGAGCAGTACTTC.

This clonotype occurred a few times. The rearrangement uses TRBV7-6 and TRBJ2-5, with D possibly TRBD2 on 5 matching bases. The germline gives CDR1 SGHVS, CDR2 FNYEAQ. Trimming cost V 3 bases and J 2 bases, with 10 bases left between them. The CDR3 consists of 14 residues. The CDR3 nucleotides read TGTGCCAGCAGCTTTCTAGCAGCTCAAGAGACCCAGTACTTC. This codes for CASSFLAAQETQYF.

As for this clonotype: Just one base apart from a much larger clone, this may be a read error. The chain has TRBV6-9 and TRBJ2-5, with TRBD1 as a possible D gene (5 bases). In germline, CDR1 is MNHGY, CDR2 SVAAGI. The CDR3 is 15 residues long. CDR3 DNA sequence: TGTGCCAGCAGTTTCGGCGGCAGGTTGACAGAGACCCAGTGCTTC. Its protein product is CASSFGGRLTETQCF.

V is TRBV27 and J is TRBJ2-5; either TRBD1 or TRBD2 may fit D (5 bases each). In germline, CDR1 is MNHEY, CDR2 SMNVEV (reference sequence). V was trimmed by 5 bases and J by 5 bases, leaving 18 bases between them. The CDR3 runs 15 residues. DNA for the CDR3: TGTGCCAGCAGTCCGAGCCCCGGGACGATGGAGACCCAGTACTTC. This gives the protein CASSPSPGTMETQYF.

The chain links TRBV6-1 to TRBJ1-2; D gene unclear. The V and J ends lost 2 bases and 4 bases respectively, with 14 bases between them. The germline CDR1 and CDR2 sequences are MNHNS and SASEGT. The length of the CDR3 is 15 residues. CDR3 nucleotides: TGTGCCAGCAGTGAACGAAGGATAATGAGCTATGGCTACACCTTC. Translation: CASSERRIMSYGYTF.

This clonotype has at least ten counts. The chain carries TRBV11-3 and TRBJ2-1; D possibly corresponds to TRBD2 (6 bases). Germline V CDR1 and CDR2: SGHNT, YENEEA. This CDR3 is built from 15 residues. Trimming removed 4 bases at V and 7 bases at J, with 17 bases between. As DNA, the CDR3 is TGTGCCAGCAGCTCATCGGGGACTCGAAGAAATGAGCAGTTCTTC. Amino acids: CASSSSGTRRNEQFF.

This clonotype was found many times. The gene calls are TRBV12-3 or TRBV12-4 and TRBJ2-5, with 7 bases aligning to TRBD2. Trimming took 3 bases from V and 4 from J; bases not matched to a gene: 2. This CDR3 contains 13 residues. CDR3 sequence reads: CASSFAGVETQYF. Written as DNA, the CDR3 is TGTGCCAGCAGTTTTGCGGGGGTAGAGACCCAGTACTTC.

V usage is TRBV9 and J usage is TRBJ2-3; 10 nucleotides align to TRBD2. This CDR3 comprises 17 residues. Germline V gene lookup returns CDR1 SGDLS and CDR2 YYNGEE. After removal of 4 bases from V and 1 base from J, the junction contained 9 bases not matched to a gene. The CDR3: CASSPKPLAGGTDTQYF. CDR3 in DNA: TGTGCCAGCAGCCCCAAACCCCTAGCGGGGGGCACAGATACGCAGTATTTT.

This clonotype occurred a few times. The chain uses TRBV11-2 and TRBJ1-2; D call uncertain. Germline lookup yields CDR1 SGHAT and CDR2 FQNNGV. This CDR3 has 15 amino acids. V lost 0 bases and J 1 base, leaving 9 bases between the germline ends. DNA for the CDR3: TGTGCCAGCAGCTTAGATACGGGCCTTAACTATGGCTACACCTTC. Translating gives CASSLDTGLNYGYTF.

This clonotype was picked up one time. The V call is TRBV6-5, the J call TRBJ2-1, with 9 positions matching TRBD1. The germline V gene encodes CDR1 MNHEY and CDR2 SVGAGI. With 1 base clipped from V and 1 base from J, the junction kept 5 bases outside the gene matches. This CDR3 is 17 amino acids long. CDR3: CASSYFGTGPSYNEQFF. The CDR3 DNA reads as TGTGCCAGCAGTTACTTCGGGACAGGGCCGTCCTACAATGAGCAGTTCTTC.

This clonotype was seen only a few times. The V call is TRBV6-1, the J call TRBJ2-5, with 9 bases aligning to TRBD2. CDR3 length: 15 amino acids. Germline CDR1 reads MNHNS; CDR2 reads SASEGT. The junction had 9 bases not matched to a gene; V was cut back by 6 bases and J by 4 bases. Here the CDR3 DNA reads TGTGCCAGCAGAAAGCGGGAGGTGGGTCCAGAGACCCAGTACTTC. Encoded protein: CASRKREVGPETQYF.

This clonotype was detected many times. This chain connects TRBV7-8 to TRBJ2-7; TRBD1 matches at 8 bases. Germline assignment: CDR1 SGHVS and CDR2 FQNEAQ. The V segment lost 5 bases and the J segment 2 bases; nucleotides outside the gene matches: 5. The length of the CDR3 is 14 residues. The CDR3 bases are TGTGCCAGCAGCCCGGACAGGGCTCCCTACGAGCAGTACTTC. It yields the protein CASSPDRAPYEQYF.

As for this clonotype: Germline is not matched at one junction end, which may reflect a read error. The chain uses TRBV7-8 and TRBJ1-1, with 7 bases identical to TRBD1. Per the germline V gene, CDR1 is SGHVS and CDR2 is FQNEAQ. CDR3 size: 14 residues. CDR3 residues: CASSPDRVNTEPFF. For the CDR3, the DNA is TGTGCCAGCAGCCCAGACAGGGTAAACACTGAACCTTTCTTT.

The chain combines TRBV27 with TRBJ2-7; TRBD1 aligns across 8 bases. Trimming at V came to 6 bases and at J to 0 bases, leaving 7 bases not matched to a gene. The CDR3 totals 15 residues. Germline V CDR1 and CDR2: MNHEY, SMNVEV (reference sequence). The CDR3 loop reads CASSFSGQVSYEQYF. The DNA for the CDR3 is TGTGCCAGCAGCTTTTCGGGACAGGTCTCCTACGAGCAGTACTTC.

This clonotype was counted ten times or more. This rearrangement joins TRBV11-1 to TRBJ2-1; D unresolved. This CDR3 is 13 amino acids long. The germline V gene encodes CDR1 SGHAT and CDR2 FQDESV (reference sequence). V lost 0 bases to trimming and J lost 6 bases, with 6 bases between them. The CDR3 here is CASSLAIPNEQFF. The CDR3 region has the DNA TGTGCCAGCAGCTTAGCGATCCCCAATGAGCAGTTCTTC.

The sample holds a few counts of this clonotype. The V gene is TRBV6-2 or TRBV6-3, the J gene TRBJ2-3; the match to TRBD2 covers 8 bases. J gave up 0 bases and V 9 bases, and 14 bases lay outside the gene matches. The CDR3 spans 17 residues. Germline V lookup: CDR1 MNHEY, CDR2 SVGEGT. The CDR3 nucleotides read TGTGCCAGTCCAGGTGGAAGCGGGGGTCTTAGCACAGATACGCAGTATTTT. Translating gives CASPGGSGGLSTDTQYF.

This clonotype appeared many times. V usage is TRBV13 and J usage is TRBJ2-7; no reliable D call. CDR1 is PRHDT, CDR2 FYEKMQ, per germline (reference sequence). The V and J ends lost 5 bases and 6 bases respectively, with 11 bases between them. This CDR3 is built from 12 residues. CDR3 nucleotides: TGTGCCAGCAGCCCCGGGCGGAGCGAGCAGTACTTC. It is translated as CASSPGRSEQYF.

This clonotype was counted ten times or more. This chain links TRBV11-2 with TRBJ1-5, with a weak D call TRBD1 (6 bases). V was clipped by 3 bases and J by 7 bases, with 10 bases between them. CDR1 and CDR2 (germline): SGHAT, FQNNGV. This CDR3 spans 13 amino acids. DNA of the CDR3: TGTGCCAGCAGCTTGACACAGGGACAGCCCCAGCATTTT. Its protein is CASSLTQGQPQHF.

The chain employs TRBV29-1 and TRBJ2-1; no clear D gene. V dropped 6 bases and J dropped 5 bases, with 5 bases sitting between them. Germline-derived CDR1 and CDR2 are SQVTM and ANQGSEA. CDR3 length: 10 residues. CDR3 nucleotides: TGCAGCGTGCGCGACAATGAGCAGTTCTTC. Protein sequence: CSVRDNEQFF.

This clonotype was recorded a few times. The V and J genes are TRBV6-1 and TRBJ1-4, with 7 bases identical to TRBD1. V shed 6 bases and J 7 bases; nucleotides not matched to a gene: 11. CDR1 MNHNS and CDR2 SASEGT come from the germline V gene. CDR3 size: 15 residues. Written as DNA, the CDR3 is TGTGCCAGCAGCAGGGGGGCGGGGGGTAGTGAAAAACTGTTTTTT. Translation gives CASSRGAGGSEKLFF.

This clonotype was recorded at least ten times. The J gene is TRBJ2-7, the V gene TRBV6-1; 11 positions match TRBD1. With 3 bases clipped from V and 3 bases from J, the junction kept 4 bases outside the gene matches. Germline V gene lookup returns CDR1 MNHNS and CDR2 SASEGT. CDR3 size: 15 residues. In DNA form, the CDR3 reads TGTGCCAGCAGTGATAGGGGACAGGGGGACTACGAGCAGTACTTC. Encoded protein: CASSDRGQGDYEQYF.

This chain links TRBV7-9 with TRBJ2-1, with 14 bases matching TRBD2. The germline CDR1 and CDR2 sequences are SEHNR and FQNEAQ (reference sequence). Losses at the gene ends were 3 bases for V and 4 bases for J; bases not matched to a gene: 5. CDR3 length equals 17 residues. The CDR3 reads CASSLGGLAGVYNEQFF. CDR3 in DNA: TGTGCCAGCAGCTTGGGGGGACTAGCGGGGGTGTACAATGAGCAGTTCTTC.

The chain recombines TRBV7-2 with TRBJ1-2; D perhaps matches TRBD1 (6 bases). The germline V and J ends were trimmed by 2 bases and 8 bases, with 12 bases remaining between them. Germline V gives CDR1 SGHTA, CDR2 FQGNSA. The CDR3 is made up of 13 amino acids. This CDR3 reads CASSLLGASGYTF. CDR3 in DNA: TGTGCCAGCAGCTTATTGGGGGCGTCAGGCTACACCTTC.

This clonotype appeared once. V usage is TRBV19 and J usage is TRBJ2-7; the D call may be TRBD1 or TRBD2 (5 bases each). Germline CDR1 reads LNHDA; CDR2 reads SQIVND (reference sequence). V was clipped by 3 bases and J by 1 base, with 10 bases between them. This CDR3 comprises 14 residues. CDR3 protein: CASSIRDRSYEQYF. The CDR3 bases are TGTGCCAGTAGTATCAGGGACCGATCCTACGAGCAGTACTTC.

V and J are TRBV10-3 and TRBJ2-7; 7 nucleotides line up with TRBD2. The junction had 11 bases not matched to a gene; V was cut back by 3 bases and J by 3 bases. The CDR3 sequence is 16 residues long. Germline CDR1 ENHRY, CDR2 SYGVKD. CDR3 coding DNA: TGTGCCATCAGTGATATGGGGGGAGGGCCCTACTACGAGCAGTACTTC. Translation gives CAISDMGGGPYYEQYF.

This clonotype has at least ten counts. This chain uses TRBV28 with TRBJ2-3, with 8 positions matching TRBD1. V lost 5 bases to trimming and J lost 4 bases; unmatched junction nucleotides: 11. Germline CDR1 and CDR2: MDHEN and SYDVKM. The CDR3 has 16 residues. CDR3: CASSTLQGGDPDTQYF. CDR3 nucleotide sequence: TGTGCCAGCAGTACGCTACAGGGGGGAGACCCAGATACGCAGTATTTT.

This chain uses TRBV9 with TRBJ2-7, with 8 bases that match TRBD2. Germline CDR1 and CDR2: SGDLS and YYNGEE. The CDR3 covers 14 residues. V lost 3 bases and J lost 2; bases outside the gene matches: 4. DNA of the CDR3: TGTGCCAGCAGCGAGGGACTAGGAGCCTACGAGCAGTACTTC. Amino acids: CASSEGLGAYEQYF.

This clonotype was observed a few times. The CDR3 sequence is CASGARTAYNEQFF. The CDR3 region has the DNA TGTGCCAGCGGAGCCAGGACTGCGTACAATGAGCAGTTCTTC. J is TRBJ2-1 and V is TRBV6-2 or TRBV6-3; possibly TRBD2 for D (5 bases). The CDR3 length is 14 residues. Trimming pared 8 bases from V and 4 bases from J, leaving 15 bases between. The germline V gene encodes CDR1 MNHEY and CDR2 SVGEGT.